One and the same sample provided the 12 T cell receptor beta chains below, sequenced in a study of shared clonotypes between healthy human individuals. Here immunoSEQ multiplex PCR was the method, and the copy in TCRdb shows in-frame clones only, minus some. The sample shows about 480,000 clones, 70% to 80% of them seen only once. Sequencing input: PBMCs. The receptors were sampled from a woman aged 40 to 55 in good health. Some clones in this sample may be carry-over from other donors' samples.

V gene TRBV18 combines with J gene TRBJ2-1; D possibly matches TRBD1 or TRBD2 (6 bases each). Germline assignment: CDR1 KGHSH and CDR2 LQKENI. V lost 3 bases, J lost 9 bases, and 21 bases lay in between. The CDR3 has 16 residues. The CDR3 nucleotides read TGTGCCAGCTCACCTCTTTCTTCCTGGGGGCGGGGTGAGCAGTTCTTC. Protein sequence: CASSPLSSWGRGEQFF.

This chain connects TRBV11-3 to TRBJ2-1; 8 bases are shared with TRBD2. This CDR3 is built from 16 residues. With V trimmed by 2 bases and J by 5 bases, 8 bases remained unmatched. Germline CDR1 and CDR2: SGHNT and YENEEA. CDR3 DNA sequence: TGTGCCAGCAGCTTATACTCCGGGACTAGTCACAATGAGCAGTTCTTC. It is translated as CASSLYSGTSHNEQFF.

V and J are TRBV2 and TRBJ2-1; a possible D gene is TRBD1 (6 bases). This CDR3 has 15 amino acids. V dropped 1 base and J dropped 7 bases, with 14 bases sitting between them. Germline V CDR1 and CDR2: SNHLY, FYNNEI. DNA of the CDR3: TGTGCCAGCAGTGAAGGACTACAGGGTAGGAATGAGCAGTTCTTC. Encoded protein: CASSEGLQGRNEQFF.

The chain recombines TRBV4-1 with TRBJ2-7, with 7 bases lining up with TRBD2. Germline V gene data show CDR1 as MGHRA and CDR2 as YSYEKL. CDR3 length equals 17 residues. V lost 0 bases, J lost 2 bases, and 10 bases stayed unmatched. CDR3 in amino acids: CASSQEMVGGPPYEQYF. CDR3 in DNA: TGCGCCAGCAGCCAAGAAATGGTGGGAGGGCCCCCCTACGAGCAGTACTTC.

The gene calls are TRBV19 and TRBJ2-1; 12 bases fit TRBD2. Trimming took 3 bases from V and 9 from J; bases not matched to a gene: 9. The CDR3 is 16 amino acids. Germline CDR1 and CDR2: LNHDA and SQIVND (reference sequence). CDR3 loop: CASSITPSGRAVEQFF. In DNA, the CDR3 is TGTGCCAGTAGTATTACCCCTAGCGGGAGGGCGGTTGAGCAGTTCTTC.

The V gene is TRBV28, the J gene TRBJ1-5; TRBD1 matches 7 bases. Unmatched junction bases numbered 12, after V lost 4 bases and J lost 0 bases. The CDR3 consists of 18 residues. From germline, CDR1 is MDHEN and CDR2 SYDVKM. The CDR3 region has the DNA TGTGCCAGCAGTTCCCAGAGGGGACAGAGCTATAGCAATCAGCCCCAGCATTTT. It translates to CASSSQRGQSYSNQPQHF.

This clone turned up a few times. CDR3 sequence reads: CASSLGQGGGNEQFF. The CDR3 nucleotides are TGTGCCAGCAGCTTAGGCCAGGGGGGTGGGAATGAGCAGTTCTTC. The V and J genes are TRBV11-3 and TRBJ2-1, with TRBD1 as a possible D gene (7 bases). There are 15 residues in the CDR3. From germline, CDR1 is SGHNT and CDR2 YENEEA. Trimming took off 1 base at V and 7 bases at J, with 14 bases between the two ends.

J is TRBJ2-2 and V is TRBV5-1; D ambiguous. Germline loops: CDR1 SGHRS, CDR2 YFSETQ. The CDR3 sequence is 13 residues long. Between the trimmed V and J ends, which lost 0 bases and 7 bases, there was a span of 7 bases. The CDR3 is CASSLAVGGELFF. The CDR3 nucleotides are TGCGCCAGCAGCTTGGCCGTGGGCGGGGAGCTGTTTTTT.

For this clone: Additional DNA sequences in this sample encode the identical CDR3. The rearrangement links TRBV6-5 to TRBJ2-7; 7 bases match TRBD2. CDR1 is MNHEY, CDR2 SVGAGI, per germline. This CDR3 spans 15 amino acids. Unmatched junction bases numbered 5, after V lost 2 bases and J lost 1 base. The CDR3 region is CASSYAASGSYEQYF. CDR3 nucleotides: TGTGCCAGCAGTTACGCGGCTAGCGGTTCCTACGAGCAGTACTTC.

The V call is TRBV6-6, the J call TRBJ2-1; tentatively, D is TRBD1 or TRBD2 (5 bases each). V gave up 0 bases and J gave up 12 bases, with 9 bases separating them. The CDR3 has 12 amino acids. Germline CDR1 MNHNY, CDR2 SVGAGI (reference sequence). The CDR3 loop reads CASSYSSGGQFF. The CDR3 DNA reads as TGTGCCAGCAGTTACTCGAGTGGGGGGCAGTTCTTC.

The chain couples TRBV7-9 to TRBJ2-3; D possibly corresponds to TRBD2 (5 bases). Per the germline V gene, CDR1 is SEHNR and CDR2 is FQNEAQ (reference sequence). The V end was cut by 5 bases, the J end by 4 bases, with 10 bases between. This CDR3 spans 13 amino acids. The CDR3 DNA sequence: TGTGCCAGCAGCGGGAGTGGTCCAGATACGCAGTATTTT. Translating it yields CASSGSGPDTQYF.

This chain uses TRBV5-1 with TRBJ2-7, with D tentatively TRBD1 or TRBD2 (7 bases each). This CDR3 spans 18 amino acids. Germline assignment: CDR1 SGHRS and CDR2 YFSETQ. The V and J ends lost 4 bases and 3 bases respectively, with 26 bases between them. As DNA, the CDR3 is TGCGCCAGCAGCCCAAGGGGGCAGACTAGCAGAAAAAACTACGAGCAGTACTTC. Protein sequence: CASSPRGQTSRKNYEQYF.